Sequencing of this T cell receptor beta chain was carried out in a study of blood T cell repertoires in COVID-19. Across the whole study: Nucleic acid was either cDNA or gDNA, and it came from T cells, B-cell-depleted T cells, or PBMCs.

As handled by the study authors: Amplification with reference gene primers provided the estimates of nucleated cell counts. Assay used: immunoSEQ multiplex PCR; TCRdb lists only in-frame clones, some missing. V, J and clone size derive from that table, while D and trimming were established from the DNA sequence. The table lists around 140,000 clones, more than 70% of them singletons, with about 28% in the top ten. CDR1 is SEHNR and CDR2 is FQNEAQ in the germline V gene (reference sequence). This CDR3 contains 14 residues. The V and J ends lost 4 bases and 5 bases respectively, with 14 bases between them.

The TCR was taken from a human donor in a cohort sampled during active COVID-19. Sequenced: peripheral blood. This chain links TRBV7-9 with TRBJ2-5; possibly TRBD1 for D (5 bases). Here the CDR3 reads CASSSPAGRETQYF. The CDR3 bases are TGTGCCAGCAGCTCCCCCGCAGGGCGGGAGACCCAGTACTTC.